This T cell receptor beta chain was identified in a study of shared clonotypes between healthy human individuals. Study results and caveats: Some clonotypes were shared by all four sorted-subset donors, while others were not shared. The non-shared ones had lower generation probabilities than the shared ones.

The germline gives CDR1 SGDLS, CDR2 YYNGEE. V lost 5 bases and J 2 bases, leaving 10 bases between the germline ends. The CDR3 totals 14 residues. A word on this clone: Its antigen remains unidentified.

The protocol was immunoSEQ multiplex PCR, while the TCRdb copy is restricted to in-frame clones and leaves out a portion. The sample shows millions of clones, approximately 90% of them seen only once. V is TRBV9 and J is TRBJ2-2; a weak D match, TRBD1 (6 bases). Sequencing input: naive CD4+ T cells sorted from blood. Stated subset: CD45RA+ positively selected. This TCR was recovered from a man aged 18 to 29 in good health. The CDR3 loop reads CASRPGHNTGELFF. For the CDR3, the DNA is TGTGCCAGCAGACCGGGACACAACACCGGGGAGCTGTTTTTT.